The 20 T cell receptor beta chains reported below all come from one sample, sequenced in a study of T cell responses to AZD1222 COVID-19 vaccine. Data came from immunoSEQ multiplex PCR; TCRdb stores just in-frame clones and leaves some out. The sample has about 60,000 clones; 75% to 90% are singletons. Sample: peripheral blood, taken on day 0 of MenACWY control vaccination. The receptors were gathered from an adult in good health.

This chain uses TRBV20-1 with TRBJ1-1; no clear D. Germline-derived CDR1 and CDR2 are DFQATT and SNEGSKA (reference sequence). This CDR3 region has 11 residues. The V gene lost 5 bases and the J gene lost 0 bases, with 4 bases spanning the gap. This CDR3 is CSAVMNTEAFF. In nucleotides, the CDR3 is TGCAGTGCTGTTATGAACACTGAAGCTTTCTTT.

The chain combines TRBV4-2 with TRBJ2-1, with 8 bases fitting TRBD2. The CDR3 is made up of 17 amino acids. Looked up from germline, CDR1 is LGHNA and CDR2 is YNFKEQ. V shed 4 bases, J shed 0 bases, and the junction held 8 bases outside the gene matches. Written as DNA, the CDR3 is TGTGCCAGCAGCCGGCCCTCGGCGGGAGGCTCCTACAATGAGCAGTTCTTC. Translated: CASSRPSAGGSYNEQFF.

This rearrangement joins TRBV7-8 to TRBJ1-1; D remains ambiguous. Trimming pared 5 bases from V and 4 bases from J, leaving 8 bases between. CDR3 length equals 12 residues. Germline CDR1 and CDR2: SGHVS and FQNEAQ. Here the CDR3 DNA reads TGTGCCAGCAGCCACAGTGGCACTGAAGCTTTCTTT. This translates into CASSHSGTEAFF.

This chain uses TRBV14 with TRBJ2-2; possible D gene TRBD2, 5 bases. This CDR3 spans 16 amino acids. Per germline, CDR1 SGHDN and CDR2 FVKESK. Trimming left V 0 bases short and J 0 bases short, with 8 bases between. Here the CDR3 DNA reads TGTGCCAGCAGCCAAGAGGGGAGCGCGAACACCGGGGAGCTGTTTTTT. As protein: CASSQEGSANTGELFF.

The chain carries TRBV6-5 and TRBJ1-6, with a possible D match to TRBD1 (6 bases). CDR3 size: 15 residues. Germline lookup yields CDR1 MNHEY and CDR2 SVGAGI. V lost 3 bases and J lost 7, with 13 bases in between. CDR3 bases: TGTGCCAGCAGTTATAGTTGGCAGGGGAATTCACCCCTCCACTTT. Its translation is CASSYSWQGNSPLHF.

The chain joins TRBV20-1 to TRBJ2-7, with D unclear. The V end was cut by 3 bases, the J end by 3 bases, with 15 bases between. This CDR3 is 14 amino acids long. CDR1 is DFQATT and CDR2 is SNEGSKA in the germline V gene (reference sequence). DNA of the CDR3: TGCAGTGCTAGTTCGGCTAGTGGGCTCTACGAGCAGTACTTC. Its protein product is CSASSASGLYEQYF.

The V gene is TRBV5-1, the J gene TRBJ2-3, with D perhaps matching TRBD2 (5 bases). V shed 1 base and J shed 2 bases, with 11 bases lying between them. The germline CDR1 and CDR2 sequences are SGHRS and YFSETQ. This CDR3 has 15 residues. The CDR3 DNA sequence: TGCGCCAGCAGCTTGACAAGAGCGGACACAGATACGCAGTATTTT. It is translated as CASSLTRADTDTQYF. The full variable domain, completed using reference TRBV5-1 and TRBJ2-3, is KAGVTQTPRYLIKTRGQQVTLSCSPISGHRSVSWYQQTPGQGLQFLFEYFSETQRNKGNFPGRFSGRQFSNSRSEMNVSTLELGDSALYLCASSLTRADTDTQYFGPGTRLTVL.

This chain uses TRBV6-5 with TRBJ2-7; 7 bases line up with TRBD2. CDR1 and CDR2 from the germline V gene are MNHEY and SVGAGI. The CDR3 spans 13 residues. V shed 6 bases and J 4 bases; nucleotides not matched to a gene: 6. This CDR3 reads CASRDNSGYEQYF. CDR3 in DNA: TGTGCCAGCAGGGATAATAGCGGGTACGAGCAGTACTTC.

This chain links TRBV3-1 (or the pseudogene TRBV3-2) with TRBJ2-7, with 12 bases aligning to TRBD2. V was pared by 4 bases and J by 0 bases, with 1 base of the junction left unmatched. The CDR3 contains 15 residues. The germline V gene encodes CDR1 LGHDT and CDR2 YNNKEL (reference sequence). DNA for the CDR3: TGTGCCAGCAGCCGGACTAGCGGGGACTCCTACGAGCAGTACTTC. This gives the protein CASSRTSGDSYEQYF.

The chain links TRBV30 to TRBJ1-1; tentatively, D is TRBD1 (5 bases). Germline values: CDR1 GTSNPN, CDR2 SVGIG (reference sequence). The CDR3 is 13 amino acids. V gave up 0 bases and J gave up 4 bases, with 9 bases separating them. The CDR3, as DNA: TGTGCCTGGAGTGTGCCGGGGGTCACTGAAGCTTTCTTT. This gives the protein CAWSVPGVTEAFF.

The gene calls are TRBV28 and TRBJ1-2, with unresolved D. Trimming pared 6 bases from V and 6 bases from J, leaving 8 bases between. The germline CDR1 and CDR2 sequences are MDHEN and SYDVKM. CDR3 length equals 11 residues. The CDR3 DNA reads TGTGCCAGCAGATCGGGCAATGGCTACACCTTC. Its protein is CASRSGNGYTF.

The V and J genes are TRBV24-1 and TRBJ1-2; D gene uncertain. The CDR3 consists of 13 residues. V dropped 5 bases and J dropped 7 bases, with 13 bases sitting between them. The V gene's germline CDR1 is KGHDR and CDR2 SFDVKD. The CDR3 sequence: CATSGLPIGGYTF. In DNA form, the CDR3 reads TGTGCCACCAGTGGTCTACCTATAGGTGGCTACACCTTC.

The chain recombines TRBV4-1 with TRBJ2-1; 12 positions match TRBD2. In germline, CDR1 is MGHRA, CDR2 YSYEKL. Germline trimming cut 4 bases from V and 10 bases from J; bases unmatched to any gene: 11. The CDR3 runs to 16 residues. The CDR3 here is CASSPRTSGNPIEQFF. For the CDR3, the DNA is TGCGCCAGCAGCCCCCGGACTAGCGGGAACCCGATAGAGCAGTTCTTC.

The rearrangement joins TRBV4-1 to TRBJ2-7; D uncertain. CDR1 and CDR2 from the germline V gene are MGHRA and YSYEKL. The CDR3 loop spans 10 amino acids. The V and J ends lost 2 bases and 6 bases respectively, with 2 bases between them. The CDR3 DNA sequence: TGCGCCAGCAGCCAATCCGAGCAGTACTTC. It is translated as CASSQSEQYF.

This clone came up a few times. CDR3 nucleotide sequence: TGTGCAAGTCGCTTATTCCCCCCGCAGGGTGGGGAGTTTGATACGCAGTATTTT. It specifies CASRLFPPQGGEFDTQYF. The chain joins TRBV12-2 to TRBJ2-3. TRBV12-2 is a pseudogene locus. This CDR3 is 18 amino acids long.

The chain is built from TRBV5-1 and TRBJ2-2; weak D call: TRBD1 (5 bases). This CDR3 has 17 amino acids. Trimming took 4 bases from V and 6 from J, leaving 22 bases between them. The V gene's germline CDR1 is SGHRS and CDR2 YFSETQ. This CDR3 is CASSLPLGQGGPGELFF. The CDR3 coding sequence is TGCGCCAGCAGCCTCCCGTTAGGGCAGGGTGGGCCCGGGGAGCTGTTTTTT.

The chain has TRBV20-1 and TRBJ2-7, with 9 bases fitting TRBD1. Germline V gives CDR1 DFQATT, CDR2 SNEGSKA (reference sequence). With V trimmed by 3 bases and J by 6 bases, 9 bases remained unmatched. The CDR3 has 14 residues. The CDR3 protein is CSASRGRTGVEQYF. CDR3 sequence (DNA): TGCAGTGCTAGTCGGGGGAGGACAGGGGTCGAGCAGTACTTC.

CDR3 protein: CAIRHGTGGVSGANVLTF. The CDR3 nucleotides read TGTGCCATCAGGCACGGGACAGGCGGGGTCTCTGGGGCCAACGTCCTGACTTTC. V is TRBV10-3 and J is TRBJ2-6; TRBD1 matches at 8 bases. V lost 6 bases and J lost 0; bases outside the gene matches: 10. Germline loops: CDR1 ENHRY, CDR2 SYGVKD. There are 18 residues in the CDR3.

The CDR3 DNA reads as TGCAGCGTTGAAGAAGGTCCCCGGCCCGATGAGCAGTTCTTC. It codes for CSVEEGPRPDEQFF. The chain is built from TRBV29-1 and TRBJ2-1; D unresolved. Germline CDR1 SQVTM, CDR2 ANQGSEA. The V end lost 0 bases, the J end lost 8 bases, and 14 bases lay between the germline ends. The CDR3 consists of 14 residues.

This sequence joins TRBV9 and TRBJ2-2; D unresolved. Between the trimmed V and J ends, which lost 0 bases and 2 bases, there was a span of 11 bases. The germline V gene encodes CDR1 SGDLS and CDR2 YYNGEE. The CDR3 length is 16 residues. Written as DNA, the CDR3 is TGTGCCAGCAGCGTAGATCTGGGGTTTAACACCGGGGAGCTGTTTTTT. It is translated as CASSVDLGFNTGELFF.